This TCR beta chain was sequenced for a study of cytomegalovirus exposure and HLA in healthy donors. Broader study findings: Subsequent analysis showed first-cohort TCR clusters tending to co-occur in some 120 validation repertoires. Across donors, most TCRs were seen rarely, yet some public ones were widespread. Cytomegalovirus status was reportedly diagnosed by the classifier with high sensitivity and specificity.

TCRdb's table, derived via immunoSEQ multiplex PCR, lists solely in-frame clones and lacks some. The sample has some 170,000 clones; approximately 89% are singletons. With regard to this clone: Its antigen is still unknown.

The germline gives CDR1 SGHRS, CDR2 YFSETQ. The CDR3 loop spans 18 amino acids. Trimming took off 6 bases at V and 0 bases at J, with 24 bases between the two ends. This clonotype was obtained from a man aged 30 to 45 in good health and CMV-seropositive. The chain recombines TRBV5-1 with TRBJ1-1; a possible D gene is TRBD1 (6 bases). The sequenced sample consisted of PBMCs. The CDR3 DNA sequence: TGCGCCAGCATCGTCTTGGCCTACTCAACAGGGATGAACACTGAAGCTTTCTTT. It is translated as CASIVLAYSTGMNTEAFF.